This entry concerns a single TCR beta chain. Its binding antigen is unknown. No base quality values were provided; no much bigger clone lies one nucleotide off. As encoded in the germline V gene, CDR1 is MDHEN while CDR2 is SYDVKM. At the junction V is shortened by 3 bases and J by 13 bases, with 22 bases in between. Including the terminal cysteine and phenylalanine, the CDR3 comprises 14 residues. Of all the DNA, just the CDR3 is kept, 42 bases in frame from base 1. TCRbeta CDR3 regions were amplified from genomic DNA by means of the immunoSEQ Assay, a bias-controlled multiplex PCR. As for how the authors treated the data: The number of nucleated cells in each sample was estimated from the amplification of reference gene primers within the assay. To quantify the absolute abundance of each unique TCRbeta CDR3 rearrangement, sequence reads were collapsed and filtered. Productive Simpson clonality was computed per sample as the square root of Simpson's diversity index over productive rearrangements. As stored in TCRdb, this immuneACCESS dataset retains in-frame rearrangements with V and J assigned. A fraction of the clones does not appear; measured against another copy, unresolved V genes explain less than half of the discrepancy, and the remainder lacks a known reason. V and J calls and clone size come straight from that table; D and trimming were deduced from the DNA. In this sample the table shows roughly 280,000 clones, about nine tenths of which occur a single time. Together, the top ten hold 3% of the sample.

This record belongs to a study of blood T cell repertoires in COVID-19 (dated by TCRdb to about 2020). Study-wide context: Collaborator samples came from the United States, Italy and Spain and covered acute and convalescent phases of COVID-19. Where HLA class I and class II types were available, the types were taken from metadata supplied by the sample provider, not from assay-based typing. The repertoires were released in a freely available public database meant as a resource for research on the immune response to SARS-CoV-2. The prospective study material was composed of cDNA or gDNA derived from T cells, B-cell-depleted T cells, or PBMCs. Subjects who had been exposed to COVID-19, were actively infected with it, or had recovered from it provided the deeply sampled blood TCRbeta repertoires that made up the dataset. A de-identified subject ID, COVID-19 status, age in years and sex were almost always included in the sample metadata. Samples were obtained from the ongoing ImmuneRACE study (first 160 participants) and from about 1,300 subjects provided by 6 global collaborators.

The research as a whole found: The amount of clinical and demographic metadata varied by source and participant and was provided uncurated.

Participants in the prospective study were enrolled through a virtual design, were aged about 18 to 100 years, and lived in about two dozen United States geographic areas. Cohort assignment in the prospective study relied on participant-reported clinical history from a screening survey and a study questionnaire. Recovered participants in ImmuneRACE Cohort 3 were defined as having two consecutive negative NP/OP PCR tests, clearance from a healthcare professional, or resolution of symptoms. In the prospective study, mobile phlebotomists collected whole blood, serum and a nasopharyngeal or oropharyngeal swab from each participant. Over an approximately 2-month period, participants in the prospective study had the option of providing additional blood draws and questionnaires. Before DNA extraction, prospective study blood samples were shipped either frozen or at room temperature.

This sequence uses TRBV28 and TRBJ2-7, and perhaps TRBD1 as D gene, on 6 matching bases. This sequence originates from a woman in her forties or fifties who had recovered from COVID-19. Sample: PBMCs or T cells enriched from blood (not recorded which). The CDR3 here reads CASSLARGTLSSYF. The DNA sequence reads TGTGCCAGCAGTTTGGCCAGGGGAACGCTTTCGTCTTACTTC.